A selection of T cell receptor beta chains follows, all from one sample in a study of shared T cell receptors in the human thymus. Libraries were prepared by immunoSEQ multiplex PCR; TCRdb keeps only in-frame clonotypes and omits some of them. The sample carries 450,000 to 650,000 clones, more than 75% recorded once. The sample was also linked to a second study, of human thymus T cells.

Sample: thymocytes. Receptor source: a boy in the first two years of life with a congenital heart defect. Both conserved end residues are part of each CDR3. D genes are given only for firm matches. The size entry is marked missing in some rows and otherwise reads once, few, many or a size class.

TRBV4-2	TRBD2	TRBJ2-3	-	CASSPRRLAVHTDTQYF	TGTGCCAGCAGCCCACGACGGCTAGCGGTACACACAGATACGCAGTATTTT
TRBV7-2	-	TRBJ2-1	few	CASSLANRVHSYNEQFF	TGTGCCAGCAGCTTAGCGAACCGGGTCCACTCCTACAATGAGCAGTTCTTC
TRBV20-1	-	TRBJ2-7	-	CSARGREQYF	TGCAGTGCTAGGGGGCGAGAGCAGTACTTC
TRBV7-9	-	TRBJ2-7	-	CASTFWGPGSYEQYF	TGTGCCAGCACATTTTGGGGGCCGGGGTCCTACGAGCAGTACTTC
TRBV4-2	-	TRBJ1-5	-	CASSLGNNQPQHF	TGTGCCAGCAGCCTCGGTAACAATCAGCCCCAGCATTTT
TRBV13	TRBD1	TRBJ2-4	-	CASSSPNPTGKNIQYF	TGTGCCAGCAGCTCCCCCAATCCGACAGGGAAAAACATTCAGTACTTC
TRBV4-3	-	TRBJ2-3	-	CASSHHGDSRGDTQYF	TGCGCCAGCAGCCATCATGGGGACTCCCGGGGAGATACGCAGTATTTT
TRBV9	TRBD2	TRBJ2-1	few	CASSVSGRPSYNEQFF	TGTGCCAGCAGCGTAAGCGGGAGACCTTCCTACAATGAGCAGTTCTTC
TRBV30	TRBD2	TRBJ2-3	-	CAWSPSGRGSPDTQYF	TGTGCCTGGAGTCCCAGCGGGAGAGGGTCGCCAGATACGCAGTATTTT
TRBV7-4	TRBD2	TRBJ2-5	-	CASSSPGLAGGGETQYF	TGTGCCAGCAGCTCTCCGGGACTAGCGGGAGGCGGAGAGACCCAGTACTTC
TRBV4-3	TRBD2	TRBJ2-1	-	CASSPGLAGDNEQFF	TGCGCCAGCAGCCCCGGGCTAGCGGGGGACAATGAGCAGTTCTTC
TRBV15	-	TRBJ1-2	-	CATSRELAGATYGYTF	TGTGCCACCAGCAGAGAATTGGCGGGGGCCACCTATGGCTACACCTTC
TRBV6-5	-	TRBJ2-7	-	CASRPRRSYEQYF	TGTGCCAGCAGGCCCAGGCGATCCTACGAGCAGTACTTC
TRBV27	-	TRBJ2-5	-	CASSLLASEETQYF	TGTGCCAGCAGTTTGCTAGCGAGTGAAGAGACCCAGTACTTC
TRBV4-3	TRBD1	TRBJ2-1	-	CASSQDGTGGAMGEQFF	TGCGCCAGCAGCCAAGACGGGACAGGGGGCGCGATGGGTGAGCAGTTCTTC
TRBV4-1	-	TRBJ2-5	-	CASSQESPVETQYF	TGCGCCAGCAGCCAAGAGTCCCCCGTCGAGACCCAGTACTTC
TRBV18	-	TRBJ2-5	-	CASSPGRQETQYF	TGTGCCAGCTCACCAGGGAGGCAAGAGACCCAGTACTTC
TRBV30	TRBD1	TRBJ1-4	-	CAWSRQGPTNEKLFF	TGTGCCTGGTCCCGACAGGGACCAACTAATGAAAAACTGTTTTTT
TRBV5-1	TRBD2	TRBJ2-7	-	CASSLSGLAGGPGKNEQYF	TGCGCCAGCAGCTTGAGCGGACTAGCGGGAGGGCCCGGGAAGAACGAGCAGTACTTC
TRBV2	TRBD1	TRBJ2-1	-	CASSSSGQGNEQFF	TGTGCCAGCAGTAGCTCGGGACAGGGCAATGAGCAGTTCTTC
TRBV18	TRBD2	TRBJ2-7	-	CASSPAGGYEQYF	TGTGCCAGCTCACCTGCGGGAGGCTACGAGCAGTACTTC
TRBV6-6	-	TRBJ1-1	-	CASRSDAAFF	TGTGCCAGCAGGAGCGACGCGGCTTTCTTT
TRBV30	-	TRBJ1-5	-	CAWSVQGVHQPQHF	TGTGCCTGGAGCGTACAGGGTGTCCATCAGCCCCAGCATTTT
TRBV7-2	TRBD1	TRBJ2-7	-	CASSVHRDRDRFEQYF	TGTGCCAGCAGCGTACACCGGGACAGGGACCGTTTCGAGCAGTACTTC
TRBV25-1	-	TRBJ2-3	-	CASEGGVSTDTQYF	TGTGCCAGCGAGGGTGGGGTAAGCACAGATACGCAGTATTTT
TRBV18	-	TRBJ2-1	-	CASSPGHSSYNEQFF	TGTGCCAGCTCACCAGGACACTCCTCCTACAATGAGCAGTTCTTC
TRBV19	TRBD1	TRBJ1-5	-	CASSIWTGRNQPQHF	TGTGCCAGTAGTATATGGACAGGACGCAATCAGCCCCAGCATTTT
TRBV6-5	TRBD1	TRBJ1-5	once	CASKRGQGERWPQHF	TGTGCCAGCAAACGGGGACAGGGAGAGAGATGGCCCCAGCATTTT
TRBV28	TRBD2	TRBJ2-7	-	CASTFKGASGRAPYEQYF	TGTGCCAGCACCTTCAAGGGGGCTAGCGGGAGGGCCCCCTACGAGCAGTACTTC
TRBV9	TRBD1	TRBJ2-5	once	CASSVGTGRGSQETQYF	TGTGCCAGCAGCGTGGGGACAGGGCGGGGGTCCCAAGAGACCCAGTACTTC
TRBV5-1	-	TRBJ2-3	-	CASSWAPGEKGGTDTQYF	TGCGCCAGCAGCTGGGCCCCGGGGGAAAAAGGGGGCACAGATACGCAGTATTTT
TRBV27	-	TRBJ1-5	-	CASSSLRRRSNQPQHF	TGTGCCAGCAGTTCCCTGAGGAGGCGTAGCAATCAGCCCCAGCATTTT
TRBV7-9	-	TRBJ1-2	-	CAVEGEHGYTF	TGTGCCGTCGAAGGGGAACATGGCTACACCTTC
TRBV5-6	-	TRBJ2-7	-	CASSRWGPREQYF	TGTGCCAGCAGCAGATGGGGGCCGAGGGAGCAGTACTTC
TRBV5-6	-	TRBJ2-3	-	CASSLASARLIHTQYF	TGTGCCAGCAGCTTGGCGTCCGCTAGATTAATCCATACGCAGTATTTT
TRBV27	-	TRBJ1-5	-	CASSLAGDQPQHF	TGTGCCAGCAGTTTGGCGGGGGATCAGCCCCAGCATTTT
TRBV7-9	TRBD1	TRBJ2-3	-	CASSQTGDFDTQYF	TGTGCCAGCAGCCAAACAGGGGATTTTGATACGCAGTATTTT
TRBV28	TRBD1	TRBJ2-3	-	CASNRTGGGTDTQYF	TGTGCCAGTAATCGGACAGGAGGAGGCACAGATACGCAGTATTTT
TRBV9	-	TRBJ2-2	-	CASSVSYRSAGGELFF	TGTGCCAGCAGCGTAAGTTACCGGTCGGCGGGAGGGGAGCTGTTTTTT
TRBV10-2	-	TRBJ1-5	-	CASSERGPGSNQPQHF	TGCGCCAGCAGTGAACGCGGACCGGGGAGCAATCAGCCCCAGCATTTT
TRBV7-2	TRBD1	TRBJ2-7	-	CASSPIPTGTGGSYEQYF	TGTGCCAGCAGCCCTATTCCCACCGGGACAGGGGGCTCATACGAGCAGTACTTC
TRBV29-1	-	TRBJ2-1	few	CSVFWSDNEQFF	TGCAGCGTTTTTTGGTCGGACAATGAGCAGTTCTTC
TRBV19	TRBD1	TRBJ2-6	few	CASSTRTGATGANVLTF	TGTGCCAGTAGTACCCGGACAGGGGCCACTGGGGCCAACGTCCTGACTTTC
TRBV9	TRBD2	TRBJ2-7	-	CASSVAPGLPYEQYF	TGTGCCAGCAGCGTAGCCCCGGGACTACCCTACGAGCAGTACTTC
TRBV5-6	TRBD1	TRBJ2-2	few	CASRARGPTGELFF	TGTGCCAGCAGGGCCAGGGGGCCCACCGGGGAGCTGTTTTTT
TRBV28	-	TRBJ1-5	-	CASSFRGVVGNQPQHF	TGTGCCAGCAGTTTTCGGGGGGTGGTGGGCAATCAGCCCCAGCATTTT
TRBV7-6	TRBD2	TRBJ2-1	-	CASSPNRIAGINEQFF	TGTGCCAGCAGCCCCAACCGGATAGCGGGAATAAATGAGCAGTTCTTC
TRBV19	-	TRBJ2-7	once	CASSMVALAAEQYF	TGTGCCAGTAGTATGGTCGCCTTAGCGGCCGAGCAGTACTTC
TRBV28	-	TRBJ2-1	-	CASRTLLAWNEQFF	TGTGCCAGCAGGACCCTCCTAGCGTGGAATGAGCAGTTCTTC
TRBV5-6	TRBD1	TRBJ2-7	-	CASSFFQGAYEQYF	TGTGCCAGCAGCTTTTTTCAGGGGGCCTACGAGCAGTACTTC
TRBV6-5	TRBD1	TRBJ1-2	-	CASSCPGQGSRYGYTF	TGTGCCAGCAGTTGCCCGGGACAGGGTTCTCGGTATGGCTACACCTTC
TRBV29-1	TRBD1	TRBJ2-5	-	CSLMTGGEETQYF	TGCAGCTTAATGACAGGGGGTGAAGAGACCCAGTACTTC
TRBV19	TRBD1	TRBJ1-1	few	CASSSDRGRGTAKPTFF	TGTGCCAGTAGTTCCGACAGGGGGCGCGGCACAGCTAAACCGACTTTCTTT